This T cell receptor beta chain was recorded in a study of T cell responses to AZD1222 COVID-19 vaccine. Between the trimmed V and J ends, which lost 2 bases and 4 bases, there was a span of 5 bases. The germline CDR1 and CDR2 sequences are SNHLY and FYNNEI. The CDR3 is 12 residues long. Profiled with immunoSEQ multiplex PCR; TCRdb holds only in-frame clones, not every one. This sample has 120,000 or so clones, with about 89% found just once. The rearrangement uses TRBV2 and TRBJ1-1; D uncertain. Material: peripheral blood, obtained on day 0 of MenACWY control vaccination. This sequence was found in an adult in good health. CDR3 nucleotide sequence: TGTGCCAGCAGTGAAAGGGTCACTGAAGCTTTCTTT. This translates into CASSERVTEAFF.